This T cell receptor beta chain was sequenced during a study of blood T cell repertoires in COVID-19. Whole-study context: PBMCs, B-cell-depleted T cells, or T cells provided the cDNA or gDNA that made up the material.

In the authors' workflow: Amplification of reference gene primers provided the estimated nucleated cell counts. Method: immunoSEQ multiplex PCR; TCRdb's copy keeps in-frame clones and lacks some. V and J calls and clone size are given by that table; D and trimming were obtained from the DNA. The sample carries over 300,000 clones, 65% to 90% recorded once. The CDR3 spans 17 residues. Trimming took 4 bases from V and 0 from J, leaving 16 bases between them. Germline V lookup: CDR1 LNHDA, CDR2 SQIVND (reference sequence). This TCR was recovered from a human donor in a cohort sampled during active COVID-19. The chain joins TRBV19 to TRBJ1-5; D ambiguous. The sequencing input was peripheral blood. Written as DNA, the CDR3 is TGTGCCAGTAGTACCCCTGACAAGACGTATAGCAATCAGCCCCAGCATTTT. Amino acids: CASSTPDKTYSNQPQHF.